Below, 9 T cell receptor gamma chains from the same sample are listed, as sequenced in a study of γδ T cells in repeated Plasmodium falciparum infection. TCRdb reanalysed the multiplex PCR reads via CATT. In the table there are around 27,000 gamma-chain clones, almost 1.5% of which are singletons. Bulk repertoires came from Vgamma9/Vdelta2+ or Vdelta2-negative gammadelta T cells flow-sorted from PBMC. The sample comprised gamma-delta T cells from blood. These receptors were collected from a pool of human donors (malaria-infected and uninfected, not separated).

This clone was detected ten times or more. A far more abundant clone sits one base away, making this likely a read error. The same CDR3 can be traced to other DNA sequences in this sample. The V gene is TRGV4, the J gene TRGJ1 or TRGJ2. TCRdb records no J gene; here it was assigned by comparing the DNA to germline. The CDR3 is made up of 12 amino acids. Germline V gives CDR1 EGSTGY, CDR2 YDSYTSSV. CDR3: CATWVHGHKKLF. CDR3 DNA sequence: TGCGCCACCTGGGTCCACGGCCATAAGAAACTCTTT.

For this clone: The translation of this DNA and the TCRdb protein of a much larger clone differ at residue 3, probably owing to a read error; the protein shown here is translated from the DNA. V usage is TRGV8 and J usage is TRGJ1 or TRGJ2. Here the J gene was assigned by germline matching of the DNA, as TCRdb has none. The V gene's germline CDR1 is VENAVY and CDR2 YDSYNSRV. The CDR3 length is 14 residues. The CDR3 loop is CAAWDRPPYYKKLF. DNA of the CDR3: TGTGCCGCCTGGGATAGGCCTCCTTATTATAAGAAACTCTTT.

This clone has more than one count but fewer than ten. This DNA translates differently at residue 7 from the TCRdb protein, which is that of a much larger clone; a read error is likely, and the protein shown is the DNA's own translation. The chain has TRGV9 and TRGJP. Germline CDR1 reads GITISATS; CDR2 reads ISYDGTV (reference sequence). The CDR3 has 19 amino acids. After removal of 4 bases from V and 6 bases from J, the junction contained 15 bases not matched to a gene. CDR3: CALWDEIGVGELGKKIKVF. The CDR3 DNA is TGTGCCTTGTGGGATGAAATCGGAGTGGGAGAGTTGGGCAAAAAAATCAAGGTATTT.

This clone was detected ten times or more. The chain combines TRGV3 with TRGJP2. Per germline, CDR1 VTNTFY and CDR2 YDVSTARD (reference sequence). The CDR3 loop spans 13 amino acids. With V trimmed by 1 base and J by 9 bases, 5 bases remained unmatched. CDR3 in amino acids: CATWDSQNWIKTF. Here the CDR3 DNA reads TGTGCCACCTGGGACAGCCAAAATTGGATCAAGACGTTT.

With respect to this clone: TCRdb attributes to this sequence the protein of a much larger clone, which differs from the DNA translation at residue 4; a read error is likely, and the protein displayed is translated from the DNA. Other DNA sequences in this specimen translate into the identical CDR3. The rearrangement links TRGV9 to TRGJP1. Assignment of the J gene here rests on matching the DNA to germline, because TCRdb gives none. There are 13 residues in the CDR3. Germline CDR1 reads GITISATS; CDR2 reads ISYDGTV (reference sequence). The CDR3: CALRDSTGWFKIF. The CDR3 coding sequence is TGTGCCTTGAGGGATTCAACTGGTTGGTTCAAGATATTT.

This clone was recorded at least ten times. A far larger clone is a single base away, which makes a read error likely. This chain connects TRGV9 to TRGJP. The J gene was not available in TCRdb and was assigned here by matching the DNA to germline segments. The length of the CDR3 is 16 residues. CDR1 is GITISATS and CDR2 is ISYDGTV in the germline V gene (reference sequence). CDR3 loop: CALWEFPFLGKKIKVF. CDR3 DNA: TGTGCCCTGTGGGAGTTTCCGTTTTTGGGCAAAAAAATCAAGGTATTT.

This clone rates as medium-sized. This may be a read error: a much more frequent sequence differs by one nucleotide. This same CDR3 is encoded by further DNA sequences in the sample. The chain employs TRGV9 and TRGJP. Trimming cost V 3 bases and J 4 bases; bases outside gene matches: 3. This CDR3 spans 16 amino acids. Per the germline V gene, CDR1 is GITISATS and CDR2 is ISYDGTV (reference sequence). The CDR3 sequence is CALWEPQELGKKIKVF. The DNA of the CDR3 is TGTGCCTTGTGGGAGCCTCAAGAGTTGGGCAAAAAAATCAAGGTATTT.

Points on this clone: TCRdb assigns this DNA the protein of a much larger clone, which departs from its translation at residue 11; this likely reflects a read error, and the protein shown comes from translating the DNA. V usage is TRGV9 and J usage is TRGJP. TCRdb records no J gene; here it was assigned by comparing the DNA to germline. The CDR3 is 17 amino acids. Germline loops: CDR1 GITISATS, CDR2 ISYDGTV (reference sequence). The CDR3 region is CALWEVLGELSKKIKVF. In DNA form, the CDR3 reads TGTGCCTTGTGGGAGGTGTTAGGTGAGTTGAGCAAAAAAATCAAGGTATTT.

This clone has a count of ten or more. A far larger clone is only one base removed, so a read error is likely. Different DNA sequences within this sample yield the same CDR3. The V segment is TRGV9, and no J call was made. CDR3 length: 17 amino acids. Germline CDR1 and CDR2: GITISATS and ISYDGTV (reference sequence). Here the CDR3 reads CALWEVHSHRLYYKKLF. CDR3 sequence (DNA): TGTGCCTTGTGGGAGGTGCACAGCCACCGCCTTTATTATAAGAAGCTCTTT.